Sequencing of this T cell receptor beta chain was carried out in a study of cytomegalovirus exposure and HLA in healthy donors. Germline V lookup: CDR1 SNHLY, CDR2 FYNNEI. Trimming left V 7 bases short and J 13 bases short, with 14 bases between. This CDR3 has 11 amino acids. Vbeta (60) and Jbeta (13) primers were used in the PCR. Sequencing used immunoSEQ multiplex PCR; TCRdb keeps in-frame clones, though not all of them. The data contain 150,000 to 250,000 clones, approximately 78% of them singletons. The chain combines TRBV2 with TRBJ2-1; unclear D gene. This sequence originates from a woman aged 45-65 years in good health and CMV-seropositive. The sequencing sample was made of PBMCs. CDR3: CASKYEIPQFF. DNA of the CDR3: TGTGCCAGCAAGTATGAGATCCCCCAGTTCTTC.